The TCR beta chain described here comes from a study of CD8 T cells in Susac syndrome. Study information: Patients with Susac syndrome were, at the time of blood collection, therapy-naive, maintained on corticosteroids, or maintained on intravenous immunoglobulin alone. The study's findings and limits: Across the total CD8+ repertoires, about 17 Susac-specific public clones were detected, and across the CD8+ TEMRA repertoires, four to six such clones were detected. Maximal CD8+ clonal expansion in Susac was observed within TEMRA cells and among active patients.

Roughly 0.45 to 1 ug RNA was reverse transcribed with random hexamers. Amplification of TCR beta CDR3 by immunoSEQ multiplex PCR spanned 54 Vbeta and 13 Jbeta. TCRdb re-analysed the immunoSEQ multiplex PCR reads in MiXCR, keeping a single row per CDR3 protein. This sample has some 110,000 distinct CDR3 sequences, with approximately 95% found just once. This CDR3 is built from 14 residues. J was trimmed by 3 bases and V by 3 bases; bases with no gene match: 5. Looked up from germline, CDR1 is SEHNR and CDR2 is FQNEAQ (reference sequence). Concerning this clonotype: No antigen is known for it.

Material: CD8+ T cells from PBMCs. The V and J genes are TRBV7-9 and TRBJ2-7; 7 bases fit TRBD2. The sequence was collected from a human donor with Susac syndrome. The CDR3 region has the DNA TGTGCCAGCAGCTTCCGGGAGGTAGGCTACGAGCAGTACTTC. This encodes CASSFREVGYEQYF. Looking up the rest from reference TRBV7-9 and TRBJ2-7 gives the full variable domain: DTGVSQNPRHKITKRGQNVTFRCDPISEHNRLYWYRQTLGQGPEFLTYFQNEAQLEKSRLLSDRFSAERPKGSFSTLEIQRTEQGDSAMYLCASSFREVGYEQYFGPGTRLTVT.